The clone carrying this T cell receptor (beta chain) was counted a few times. The data stem from a study of T cells in Graves' hyperthyroidism and ophthalmopathy. For the study at large: Initial diagnosis, before any treatment, was when peripheral blood was collected.

This CDR3 has 15 residues. The germline V gene has CDR1 LGHNA and CDR2 YNFKEQ. Trimming shortened V by 0 bases and J by 2 bases, and 10 bases separated the two germline ends. Uncontrolled infection, other autoimmune disease, pregnancy or lactation disqualified patients from enrolment. Researchers amplified the TCR beta CDR3 regions from RNA transcripts. The TCR CDR3 first-round RT-PCR relied on the HTBI primer set. TCRdb re-called the multiplex PCR reads with MiXCR, one entry per CDR3 protein. The sample contains nearly 600,000 distinct CDR3 sequences, over 12% of which appear only once. The chain couples TRBV4-2 to TRBJ1-1, with no clear D. This TCR derives from a woman aged 18-29 years with Graves' ophthalmopathy. The source material was blood. The CDR3 sequence: CASSQDWQANTEAFF. The CDR3 region has the DNA TGTGCCAGCAGCCAAGATTGGCAGGCAAACACTGAAGCTTTCTTT.